Listed below are T cell receptor beta chains from one sample, sequenced in a study of CXCR3-negative and CXCR3-positive naive CD8 T cells. TCRdb reprocessed the 5' RACE reads and stores each CDR3 protein as one record, lacking DNA. This sample's table reports some 6,700 distinct CDR3 sequences. The specimen sequenced was naive CXCR3+ CD8+ T cells from blood. These TCRs come from a human donor in good health. Some clones in this sample may be carry-over from other donors' samples. Both conserved end residues are part of each CDR3. A clone size is listed for some rows: how often the clone was seen (once, few, many), or a class if it is expanded.

clone size: -; CDR3 length: 15; V gene: TRBV20-1; J gene: TRBJ2-7; CDR3 protein: CSARDWTRPDYEQYF
clone size: -; CDR3 length: 14; V gene: TRBV6-5; J gene: TRBJ2-3; CDR3 protein: CASSYSPRTDTQYF
clone size: medium-sized; CDR3 length: 15; V gene: TRBV6-5; J gene: TRBJ2-1; CDR3 protein: CASSYPGQGGNEQFF
clone size: medium-sized; CDR3 length: 15; V gene: TRBV6-5; J gene: TRBJ2-6; CDR3 protein: CASARTLGGANVLTF
clone size: medium-sized; CDR3 length: 15; V gene: TRBV27; J gene: TRBJ2-4; CDR3 protein: CASSLSPLAKNIQYF
clone size: medium-sized; CDR3 length: 15; V gene: TRBV9; J gene: TRBJ2-1; CDR3 protein: CASSVGRVASHEQFF
clone size: medium-sized; CDR3 length: 13; V gene: TRBV29-1; J gene: TRBJ1-2; CDR3 protein: CSATGGRDYGYTF
clone size: medium-sized; CDR3 length: 16; V gene: TRBV29-1; J gene: TRBJ2-1; CDR3 protein: CSVVRRWIVGANEQFF
clone size: medium-sized; CDR3 length: 15; V gene: TRBV29-1; J gene: TRBJ2-3; CDR3 protein: CSVELVGSLADTQYF
clone size: -; CDR3 length: 14; V gene: TRBV5-6; J gene: TRBJ1-1; CDR3 protein: CASSLVGVDTEAFF
clone size: -; CDR3 length: 14; V gene: TRBV4-3; J gene: TRBJ2-7; CDR3 protein: CASSQDTGIYEQYF
clone size: -; CDR3 length: 16; V gene: TRBV29-1; J gene: TRBJ2-6; CDR3 protein: CSARGTGGAGANVLTF
clone size: -; CDR3 length: 17; V gene: TRBV29-1; J gene: TRBJ2-3; CDR3 protein: CSVEIPPRKTSTDTQYF
clone size: medium-sized; CDR3 length: 16; V gene: TRBV4-3; J gene: TRBJ2-5; CDR3 protein: CASSQGPGTIGETQYF
clone size: medium-sized; CDR3 length: 14; V gene: TRBV27; J gene: TRBJ2-3; CDR3 protein: CASSPLTDTDTQYF
clone size: medium-sized; CDR3 length: 14; V gene: TRBV20-1; J gene: TRBJ2-7; CDR3 protein: CSASLWDSSYEQYF
clone size: medium-sized; CDR3 length: 16; V gene: TRBV5-1; J gene: TRBJ1-2; CDR3 protein: CASSLAGGADDYGYTF
clone size: medium-sized; CDR3 length: 14; V gene: TRBV29-1; J gene: TRBJ2-5; CDR3 protein: CSADGASGQETQYF
clone size: -; CDR3 length: 17; V gene: TRBV28; J gene: TRBJ1-5; CDR3 protein: CASSFTLRASSNQPQHF
clone size: -; CDR3 length: 14; V gene: TRBV5-6; J gene: TRBJ2-1; CDR3 protein: CASSLILRANEQFF
clone size: -; CDR3 length: 11; V gene: TRBV29-1; J gene: TRBJ1-2; CDR3 protein: CSVGTEYGYTF
clone size: medium-sized; CDR3 length: 15; V gene: TRBV15; J gene: TRBJ2-1; CDR3 protein: CATSGLAGVANEQFF
clone size: medium-sized; CDR3 length: 12; V gene: TRBV5-1; J gene: TRBJ1-1; CDR3 protein: CASSLASTEAFF
clone size: medium-sized; CDR3 length: 14; V gene: TRBV6-6; J gene: TRBJ2-7; CDR3 protein: CASSYVPYGGEQYF
clone size: medium-sized; CDR3 length: 17; V gene: TRBV9; J gene: TRBJ1-6; CDR3 protein: CASSPTGGTGNNSPLHF
clone size: medium-sized; CDR3 length: 18; V gene: TRBV7-9; J gene: TRBJ2-7; CDR3 protein: CASSPGLAGPGRSYEQYF